This passage covers 23 T cell receptor beta chains from one sample sequenced in a study of T-cell memory formation after mild COVID-19 (dated by TCRdb to the early 2020s). To prepare the library, 5' RACE was applied. Sequencing used an Illumina NovaSeq 6000. The public reads were reanalyzed by TCRdb: fastp trimming at Q25, MiXCR alignment, in-frame beta chains only. Each CDR3 protein gets just one entry, which takes the most common genes and DNA from the rows behind it. The sample table shows about 420,000 distinct CDR3 sequences, and 20% to 30% are seen once. Of the sample, 10% to 15% falls within the top ten clones. Sequencing was performed on PBMCs or a T cell subset sorted from them (not recorded which). The receptors were sampled from an adult woman who had mild COVID-19 (a few samples of this study predate the infection). The sample titles of this study are shuffled in the database, so cell type and time point are left out; the donor was told from shared clones.

This clonotype turned up a few times. The rearrangement joins TRBV7-9 to TRBJ1-1, with D maybe TRBD1 (6 bases). The germline gives CDR1 SEHNR, CDR2 FQNEAQ (reference sequence). V gave up 5 bases and J gave up 10 bases, with 14 bases separating them. This CDR3 comprises 12 residues. The CDR3 sequence is CASSPGGSGAFF. CDR3 DNA: TGTGCCAGCAGCCCGGGGGGCAGTGGAGCTTTCTTT.

The chain combines TRBV12-3 or TRBV12-4 with TRBJ1-2; TRBD1 might be the D (6 bases). The CDR3 is 13 residues long. Trimming cost V 6 bases and J 8 bases, with 16 bases left between them. The CDR3 loop is CASSPRGLGGYTF. CDR3 nucleotide sequence: TGTGCCAGCAGCCCCAGGGGCTTGGGCGGCTACACCTTC.

The genes are TRBV7-9 and TRBJ1-1; D gene uncertain. The CDR3 totals 15 residues. Germline CDR1 SEHNR, CDR2 FQNEAQ (reference sequence). The V gene lost 3 bases and the J gene lost 6 bases, with 17 bases spanning the gap. The CDR3 loop reads CASSFSEEPLPEAFF. The DNA for the CDR3 is TGTGCCAGCAGCTTTTCGGAGGAACCTCTGCCTGAAGCTTTCTTT.

This clonotype was counted many times. This chain uses TRBV7-8 with TRBJ1-1; D is unclear. Germline V gene sequence: CDR1 SGHVS, CDR2 FQNEAQ. The V and J ends lost 2 bases and 7 bases respectively, with 14 bases between them. This CDR3 spans 14 amino acids. CDR3 sequence reads: CASSLYGAWDEAFF. The DNA of the CDR3 is TGTGCCAGCAGCTTATATGGAGCCTGGGATGAAGCTTTCTTT.

This clonotype was detected only a few times. The gene calls are TRBV7-9 and TRBJ1-1; 9 nucleotides match TRBD1. CDR3 size: 16 residues. Germline V gene sequence: CDR1 SEHNR, CDR2 FQNEAQ (reference sequence). V shed 0 bases and J 4 bases; nucleotides not matched to a gene: 6. For the CDR3, the DNA is TGTGCCAGCAGCTTAGCCACCGGGACAGGGCCCACTGAAGCTTTCTTT. This translates into CASSLATGTGPTEAFF.

This clonotype has at least ten counts. The chain employs TRBV20-1 and TRBJ1-5; 7 bases are a match to TRBD1. CDR1 is DFQATT and CDR2 is SNEGSKA in the germline V gene (reference sequence). With V trimmed by 5 bases and J by 6 bases, 10 bases remained unmatched. The CDR3 is made up of 14 amino acids. Here the CDR3 reads CSAEGGAGRQPQHF. Written as DNA, the CDR3 is TGCAGTGCTGAAGGGGGCGCGGGGCGTCAGCCCCAGCATTTT.

V gene TRBV19 combines with J gene TRBJ2-7, with 9 nucleotides matching TRBD1. There are 14 residues in the CDR3. The V gene end was trimmed by 3 bases and the J gene end by 2 bases; junction bases not matched to a gene: 2. CDR1 and CDR2 (germline): LNHDA, SQIVND (reference sequence). Here the CDR3 reads CASSIGTGPYEQYF. Written as DNA, the CDR3 is TGTGCCAGTAGTATCGGGACAGGGCCCTACGAGCAGTACTTC.

This clonotype was seen only a few times. The chain links TRBV5-1 to TRBJ1-2; D uncertain. Trimming shortened V by 4 bases and J by 4 bases, and 8 bases separated the two germline ends. CDR3 length: 12 amino acids. Germline assignment: CDR1 SGHRS and CDR2 YFSETQ. The chain's CDR3 is CASSASLYGYTF. The CDR3, as DNA: TGCGCCAGCAGCGCGTCCCTCTATGGCTACACCTTC.

This chain links TRBV28 with TRBJ2-7; D gene ambiguous. Germline lookup yields CDR1 MDHEN and CDR2 SYDVKM. The V gene lost 5 bases and the J gene lost 2 bases, with 19 bases spanning the gap. The CDR3 is 16 amino acids. CDR3 nucleotides: TGTGCCAGCAGTGCTGCAGCCTCGGGTCTCACCTACGAGCAGTACTTC. It yields the protein CASSAAASGLTYEQYF.

This CDR3 is CSVEDDRSRSGRRADTQYF. The CDR3 DNA reads as TGCAGCGTTGAAGATGACCGTAGCCGGAGCGGGAGAAGGGCAGATACGCAGTATTTT. The chain employs TRBV29-1 and TRBJ2-3; TRBD2 aligns across 8 bases. V lost 0 bases to trimming and J lost 4 bases; unmatched junction nucleotides: 18. The V gene's germline CDR1 is SQVTM and CDR2 ANQGSEA. The CDR3 has 19 amino acids.

V is TRBV6-5 and J is TRBJ1-6; 8 positions agree with TRBD1. The CDR3 is 15 residues long. Germline V CDR1 and CDR2: MNHEY, SVGAGI. The V segment lost 6 bases and the J segment 7 bases; nucleotides outside the gene matches: 8. The CDR3 loop is CASSRDRRKNSPLHF. As DNA, the CDR3 is TGTGCCAGCAGCCGGGACAGGCGAAAAAATTCACCCCTCCACTTT.

The V gene is TRBV20-1, the J gene TRBJ1-1; no definite D call. The V and J ends lost 2 bases and 5 bases respectively, with 12 bases between them. Germline V gives CDR1 DFQATT, CDR2 SNEGSKA (reference sequence). The CDR3 spans 13 residues. The CDR3 reads CSARTRSGTEAFF. For the CDR3, the DNA is TGCAGTGCTAGAACCCGCTCCGGGACTGAAGCTTTCTTT.

The rearrangement joins TRBV7-3 to TRBJ1-1, with a possible D match to TRBD1 (6 bases). Trimming removed 4 bases at V and 1 base at J, with 10 bases between. This CDR3 has 14 residues. Germline CDR1 reads SGHTA; CDR2 reads FQGTGA. CDR3 nucleotides: TGTGCCAGCAGCTCACAGGGCTCGAACACTGAAGCTTTCTTT. It codes for CASSSQGSNTEAFF. Based on the CDR3 plus reference TRBV7-3 and TRBJ1-1, the full variable domain is GAGVSQTPSNKVTEKGKYVELRCDPISGHTALYWYRQSLGQGPEFLIYFQGTGAADDSGLPNDRFFAVRPEGSVSTLKIQRTERGDSAVYLCASSSQGSNTEAFFGQGTRLTVV.

At least ten counts were recorded for this clonotype. The CDR3 nucleotides are TGTGCCAGCAGCCAAGATCTAGGACAGCCAGATACGCAGTATTTT. Encoded protein: CASSQDLGQPDTQYF. This chain uses TRBV3-1 with TRBJ2-3, with TRBD1 as a possible D gene (6 bases). Germline values: CDR1 LGHDT, CDR2 YNNKEL (reference sequence). The CDR3 consists of 15 residues. V lost 0 bases, J lost 4 bases, and 11 bases lay in between.

This chain joins TRBV12-3 or TRBV12-4 and TRBJ2-6; D may be TRBD2 (5 bases). This CDR3 region has 15 residues. V was shortened by 3 bases and J by 2 bases, with 8 bases between the two germline ends. This chain's CDR3 is CASSFVGAGANVLTF. For the CDR3, the DNA is TGTGCCAGCAGTTTCGTCGGGGCTGGGGCCAACGTCCTGACTTTC.

This chain links TRBV7-2 with TRBJ2-5; TRBD2 aligns across 12 bases. The V and J ends lost 5 bases and 5 bases, in that order; junction bases with no gene match: 9. The germline gives CDR1 SGHTA, CDR2 FQGNSA. This CDR3 is 16 amino acids long. CDR3 amino acids: CASSRPTSGRLETQYF. DNA of the CDR3: TGTGCCAGCAGCCGCCCTACTAGCGGGAGGTTGGAGACCCAGTACTTC.

This clonotype was observed a single time. The V and J genes are TRBV2 and TRBJ1-1; no reliable D call. The CDR3 length is 15 residues. The germline V gene has CDR1 SNHLY and CDR2 FYNNEI. The V and J ends lost 8 bases and 0 bases respectively, with 16 bases between them. The CDR3 region is CASASEGLMNTEAFF. The CDR3 DNA follows: TGTGCCAGCGCTTCGGAGGGCCTCATGAACACTGAAGCTTTCTTT. Variable domain in full (rest from reference TRBV2 and TRBJ1-1): EPEVTQTPSHQVTQMGQEVILRCVPISNHLYFYWYRQILGQKVEFLVSFYNNEISEKSEIFDDQFSVERPDGSNFTLKIRSTKLEDSAMYFCASASEGLMNTEAFFGQGTRLTVV.

This clonotype was seen repeatedly, ten times or more. The DNA is omitted, as the CDR3 cannot be located on it reliably, and the CDR3 follows TCRdb's listing. This rearrangement joins TRBV5-1 to TRBJ2-7. Germline V CDR1 and CDR2: SGHRS, YFSETQ. Both ends counted, the CDR3 spans 14 residues. The CDR3 region is CASSSSLVSYEQYF.

This clonotype was seen a handful of times. V usage is TRBV18 and J usage is TRBJ1-1; 7 bases agree with TRBD1. Germline V lookup: CDR1 KGHSH, CDR2 LQKENI. Losses at the gene ends were 2 bases for V and 1 base for J; bases not matched to a gene: 16. The CDR3 totals 19 residues. Here the CDR3 reads CASSPLGAGGIVGNTEAFF. CDR3 DNA sequence: TGTGCCAGCTCACCATTGGGAGCAGGGGGAATCGTGGGGAACACTGAAGCTTTCTTT.

J is TRBJ2-7 and V is TRBV7-2; D may match TRBD1 or TRBD2 (6 bases each). Per germline, CDR1 SGHTA and CDR2 FQGNSA. CDR3 length equals 14 residues. V lost 1 base and J lost 3, with 10 bases in between. The CDR3 DNA reads as TGTGCCAGCAGCTTAGGTCGGGGGCTCTACGAGCAGTACTTC. The encoded protein is CASSLGRGLYEQYF.

This chain connects TRBV7-9 to TRBJ2-1, with 9 bases aligning to TRBD1. The germline V gene encodes CDR1 SEHNR and CDR2 FQNEAQ (reference sequence). V dropped 3 bases and J dropped 4; count of bases not matched to a gene: 7. The CDR3 has 16 residues. CDR3 amino acids: CASSFTGTGLYNEQFF. For the CDR3, the DNA is TGTGCCAGCAGCTTCACCGGGACAGGGTTGTACAATGAGCAGTTCTTC. Using reference TRBV7-9 and TRBJ2-1 for the parts outside the CDR3, the full variable domain is DTGVSQNPRHKITKRGQNVTFRCDPISEHNRLYWYRQTLGQGPEFLTYFQNEAQLEKSRLLSDRFSAERPKGSFSTLEIQRTEQGDSAMYLCASSFTGTGLYNEQFFGPGTRLTVL.

This chain joins TRBV7-2 and TRBJ2-5; 10 bases are a match to TRBD1. The ends lost 6 bases at V and 8 bases at J; junction bases unmatched: 9. CDR1 and CDR2 from the germline V gene are SGHTA and FQGNSA. The CDR3 has 14 amino acids. As DNA, the CDR3 is TGTGCCAGCAGTTGGGGCGGGGACAGGGGCACCCAGTACTTC. The encoded protein is CASSWGGDRGTQYF.

J is TRBJ2-1 and V is TRBV7-6; perhaps D is TRBD1 or TRBD2 (7 bases each). Germline CDR1 reads SGHVS; CDR2 reads FNYEAQ. V lost 0 bases, J lost 9 bases, and 15 bases lay in between. This CDR3 contains 15 residues. CDR3 bases: TGTGCCAGCAGCTTAGCTGGGGAGGGGGCGGTTGAGCAGTTCTTC. Protein sequence: CASSLAGEGAVEQFF.